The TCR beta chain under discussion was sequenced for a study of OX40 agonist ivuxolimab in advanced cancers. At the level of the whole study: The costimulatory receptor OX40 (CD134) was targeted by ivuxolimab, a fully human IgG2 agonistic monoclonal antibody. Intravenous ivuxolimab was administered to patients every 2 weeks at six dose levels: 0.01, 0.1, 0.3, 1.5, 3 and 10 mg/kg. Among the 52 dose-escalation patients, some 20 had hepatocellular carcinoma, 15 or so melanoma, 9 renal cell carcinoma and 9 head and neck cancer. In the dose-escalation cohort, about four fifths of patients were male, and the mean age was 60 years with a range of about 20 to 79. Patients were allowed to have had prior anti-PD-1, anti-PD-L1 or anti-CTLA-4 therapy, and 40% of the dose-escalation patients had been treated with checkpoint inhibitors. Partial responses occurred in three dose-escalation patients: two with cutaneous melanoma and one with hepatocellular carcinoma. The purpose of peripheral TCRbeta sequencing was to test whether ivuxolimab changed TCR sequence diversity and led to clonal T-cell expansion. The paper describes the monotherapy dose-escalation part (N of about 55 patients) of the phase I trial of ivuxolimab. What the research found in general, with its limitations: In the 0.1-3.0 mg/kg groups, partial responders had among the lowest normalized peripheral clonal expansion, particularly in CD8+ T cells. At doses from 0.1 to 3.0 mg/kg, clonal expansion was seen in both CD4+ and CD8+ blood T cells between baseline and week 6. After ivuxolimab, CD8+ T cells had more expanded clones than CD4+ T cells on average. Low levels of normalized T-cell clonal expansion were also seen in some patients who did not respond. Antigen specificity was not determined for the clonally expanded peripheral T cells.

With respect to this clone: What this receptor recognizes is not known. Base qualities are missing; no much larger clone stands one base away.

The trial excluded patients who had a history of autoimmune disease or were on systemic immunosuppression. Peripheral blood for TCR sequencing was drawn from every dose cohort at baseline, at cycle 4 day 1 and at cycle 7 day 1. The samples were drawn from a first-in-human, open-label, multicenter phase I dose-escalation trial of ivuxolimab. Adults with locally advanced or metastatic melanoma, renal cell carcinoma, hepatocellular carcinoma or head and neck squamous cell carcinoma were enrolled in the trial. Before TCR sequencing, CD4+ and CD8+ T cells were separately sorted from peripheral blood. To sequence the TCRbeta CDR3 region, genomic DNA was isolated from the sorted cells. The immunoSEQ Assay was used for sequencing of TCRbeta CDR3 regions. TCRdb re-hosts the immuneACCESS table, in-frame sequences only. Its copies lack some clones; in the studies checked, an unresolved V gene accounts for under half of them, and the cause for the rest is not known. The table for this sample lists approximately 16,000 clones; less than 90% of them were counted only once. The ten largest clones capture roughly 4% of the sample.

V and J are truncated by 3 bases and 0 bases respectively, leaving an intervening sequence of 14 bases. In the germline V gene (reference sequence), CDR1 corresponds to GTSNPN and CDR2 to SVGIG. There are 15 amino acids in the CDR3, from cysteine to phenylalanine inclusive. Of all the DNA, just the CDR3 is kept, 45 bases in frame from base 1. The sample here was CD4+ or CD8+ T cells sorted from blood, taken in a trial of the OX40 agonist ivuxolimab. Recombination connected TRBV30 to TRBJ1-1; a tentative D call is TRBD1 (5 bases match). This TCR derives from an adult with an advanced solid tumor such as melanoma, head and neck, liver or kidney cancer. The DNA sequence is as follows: TGTGCCTGGAGGATTACGGGACGGATGAACACTGAAGCTTTCTTT. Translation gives CAWRITGRMNTEAFF. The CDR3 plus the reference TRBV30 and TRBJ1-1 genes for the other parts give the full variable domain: SQTIHQWPATLVQPVGSPLSLECTVEGTSNPNLYWYRQAAGRGLQLLFYSVGIGQISSEVPQNLSASRPQDRQFILSSKKLLLSDSGFYLCAWRITGRMNTEAFFGQGTRLTVV.